This entry features one TCR beta chain sequence. Its target is not known. This sample stems from a study of cytomegalovirus exposure and HLA in healthy donors. Study-level findings and limits: Clusters of TCRs from the first cohort tended to co-occur in the approximately 120 validation repertoires (as a later analysis found). Through in vitro validation, a few CMV-associated chains were shown to be specific for CMV antigens. A list of more than 150 TCR beta chains associated with cytomegalovirus was given.

The protocol was immunoSEQ multiplex PCR, while the TCRdb copy is restricted to in-frame clones and leaves out a portion. The data contain a few hundred thousand clones, approximately 83% of them singletons. The ends were cut back, 2 bases at V and 1 base at J, with 14 bases in the middle. This CDR3 spans 15 amino acids. The germline CDR1 and CDR2 sequences are GTSNPN and SVGIG (reference sequence). The material sequenced was PBMCs. The genes are TRBV30 and TRBJ1-1; D remains unclear. This clonotype originated in a woman in her twenties or thirties in good health and CMV-seropositive. The CDR3 region is CAWSNPRTGNTEAFF. The DNA of the CDR3 is TGTGCCTGGAGTAACCCGCGGACCGGGAACACTGAAGCTTTCTTT.